Given below is one T cell receptor beta chain in context. Its antigen is unidentified. One end of the junction is discordant with germline, which a read error may explain. CDR3 size: 14 residues. Germline CDR1 and CDR2: MGHDK and SYGVNS. The data originate from a study of blood T cells in healthy people across ages. Alongside a J-beta primer mix, a sample-barcoded 5' primer served in a second PCR lasting about 7 to 11 cycles. From each sample, at least 2.5 million paired-end reads containing CDR3 were obtained. TCRdb reprocessed the 5' RACE reads via MiXCR and lists one record per CDR3 protein. Seen here are 800,000 to 950,000 distinct CDR3 sequences, 30% to 45% observed once, and the top ten hold 10% to 15%. Researchers isolated at least 7 million PBMCs per sample. Total RNA was extracted at no less than 5.5 micrograms per sample. Whole-study results and caveats: Naive CD4+ cell counts and diversity both ran higher in long-lived than in aged donors.

This rearrangement joins TRBV25-1 to TRBJ2-7; a weak D match, TRBD1 (6 bases). The source is a man younger than 35 in good health. The sequenced sample consisted of blood. CDR3 sequence (DNA): TGTGCCAGCAGTAAACAGGGACGGTGGGAGACCCAGTCCTTC. Amino acids: CASSKQGRWETQSF.